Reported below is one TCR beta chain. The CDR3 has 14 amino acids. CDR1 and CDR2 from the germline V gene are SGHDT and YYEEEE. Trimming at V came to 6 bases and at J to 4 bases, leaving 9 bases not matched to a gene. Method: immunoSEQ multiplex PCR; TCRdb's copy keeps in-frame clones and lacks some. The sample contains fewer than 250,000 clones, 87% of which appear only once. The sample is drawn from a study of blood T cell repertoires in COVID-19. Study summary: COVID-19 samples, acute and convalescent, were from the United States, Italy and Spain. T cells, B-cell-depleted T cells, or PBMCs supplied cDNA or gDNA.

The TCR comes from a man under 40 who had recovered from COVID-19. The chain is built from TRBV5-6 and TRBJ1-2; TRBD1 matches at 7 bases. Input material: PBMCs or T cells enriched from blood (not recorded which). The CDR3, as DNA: TGTGCCAGCACCGCGGACAGGCGGGGCTATGGCTACACCTTC. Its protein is CASTADRRGYGYTF.